The text below deals with one TCR beta chain. The antigen remains undetermined. The study enrolled healthy HIV-negative adults without recent acute infections or vaccinations as donors. This entry comes from a study of shared clonotypes between healthy human individuals. Profiled with immunoSEQ multiplex PCR; TCRdb holds only in-frame clones, not every one. This table has 2 million to 2.5 million clones, 85% to 95% appearing once. Broader study findings: Among non-shared clonotypes, generation probabilities were lower than among those shared by all four donors.

The specimen sequenced was naive CD4+ T cells from PBMCs. Subset: CD45RA+ positively selected. The sequence was obtained from a young man in good health. Some clones in this sample may be carry-over from other donors' samples.

CDR3 DNA: TGTGCCAGTAGTATGGAGGACAGGGGGGTAAAGACCCAGTACTTC. Translated, it gives CASSMEDRGVKTQYF. The V call is TRBV19, the J call TRBJ2-5; TRBD1 aligns across 10 bases. CDR1 and CDR2 from the germline V gene are LNHDA and SQIVND (reference sequence). The CDR3 totals 15 residues. J lost 6 bases, V lost 3 bases, and 7 bases had no gene match.